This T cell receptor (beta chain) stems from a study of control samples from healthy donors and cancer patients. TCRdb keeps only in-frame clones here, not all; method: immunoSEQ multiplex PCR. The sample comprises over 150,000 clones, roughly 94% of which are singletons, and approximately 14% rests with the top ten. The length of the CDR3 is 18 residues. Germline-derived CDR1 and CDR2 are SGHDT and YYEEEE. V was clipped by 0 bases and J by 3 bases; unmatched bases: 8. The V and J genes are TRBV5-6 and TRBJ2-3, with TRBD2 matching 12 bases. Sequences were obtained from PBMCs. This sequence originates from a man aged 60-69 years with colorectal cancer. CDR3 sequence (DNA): TGTGCCAGCAGCTTGGGTCTAGCGGGGGGGATTAGTACAGATACGCAGTATTTT. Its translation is CASSLGLAGGISTDTQYF. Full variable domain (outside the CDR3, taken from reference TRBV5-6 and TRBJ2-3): DAGVTQSPTHLIKTRGQQVTLRCSPKSGHDTVSWYQQALGQGPQFIFQYYEEEERQRGNFPDRFSGHQFPNYSSELNVNALLLGDSALYLCASSLGLAGGISTDTQYFGPGTRLTVL.